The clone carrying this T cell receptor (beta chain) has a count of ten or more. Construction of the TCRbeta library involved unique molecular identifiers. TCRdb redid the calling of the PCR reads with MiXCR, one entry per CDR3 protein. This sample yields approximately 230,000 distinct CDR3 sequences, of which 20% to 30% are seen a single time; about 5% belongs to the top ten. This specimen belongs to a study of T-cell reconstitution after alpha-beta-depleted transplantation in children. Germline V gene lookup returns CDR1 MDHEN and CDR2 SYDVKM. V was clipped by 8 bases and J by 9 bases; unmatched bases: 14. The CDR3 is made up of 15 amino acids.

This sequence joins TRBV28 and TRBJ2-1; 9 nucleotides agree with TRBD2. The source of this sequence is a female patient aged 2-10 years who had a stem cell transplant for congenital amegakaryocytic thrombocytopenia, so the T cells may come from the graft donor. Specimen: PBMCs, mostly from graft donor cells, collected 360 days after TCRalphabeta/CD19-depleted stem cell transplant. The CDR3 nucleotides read TGTGCCAGCGCAGAACCCTCGCGGCGGGAGGGTGAGCAGTTCTTC. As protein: CASAEPSRREGEQFF.